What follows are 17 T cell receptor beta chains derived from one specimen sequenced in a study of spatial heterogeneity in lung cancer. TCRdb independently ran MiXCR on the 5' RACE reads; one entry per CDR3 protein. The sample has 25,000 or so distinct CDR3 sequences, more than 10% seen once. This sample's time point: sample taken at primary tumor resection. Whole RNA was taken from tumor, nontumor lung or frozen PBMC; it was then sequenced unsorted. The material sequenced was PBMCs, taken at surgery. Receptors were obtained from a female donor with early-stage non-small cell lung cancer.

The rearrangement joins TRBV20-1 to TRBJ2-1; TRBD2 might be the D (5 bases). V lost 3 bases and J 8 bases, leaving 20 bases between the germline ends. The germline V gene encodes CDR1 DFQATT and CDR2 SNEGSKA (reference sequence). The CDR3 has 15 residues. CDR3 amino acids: CSAREEVGYMDEQFF. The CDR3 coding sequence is TGCAGTGCTAGGGAGGAGGTAGGGTACATGGATGAGCAGTTCTTC.

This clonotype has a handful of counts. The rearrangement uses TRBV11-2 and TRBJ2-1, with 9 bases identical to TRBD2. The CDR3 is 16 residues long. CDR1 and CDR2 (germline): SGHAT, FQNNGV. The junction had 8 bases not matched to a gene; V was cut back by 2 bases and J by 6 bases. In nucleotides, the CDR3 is TGTGCCAGCAGCTTATTTGGGACTAGCACGCTCAATGAGCAGTTCTTC. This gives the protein CASSLFGTSTLNEQFF.

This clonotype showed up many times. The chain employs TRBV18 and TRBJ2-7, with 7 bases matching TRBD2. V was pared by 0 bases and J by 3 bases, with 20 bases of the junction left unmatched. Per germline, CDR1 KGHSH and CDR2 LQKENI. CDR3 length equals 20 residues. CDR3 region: CASSPPLSVRIQRDRYEQYF. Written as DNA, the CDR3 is TGTGCCAGCTCACCACCGTTATCTGTGAGGATTCAGCGGGACCGCTACGAGCAGTACTTC.

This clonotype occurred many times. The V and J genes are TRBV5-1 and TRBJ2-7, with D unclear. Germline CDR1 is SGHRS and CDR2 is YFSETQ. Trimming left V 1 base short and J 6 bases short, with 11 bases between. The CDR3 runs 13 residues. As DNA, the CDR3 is TGCGCCAGCAGCTTGATGTTAGGAGCCGAGCAGTACGTC. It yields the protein CASSLMLGAEQYV.

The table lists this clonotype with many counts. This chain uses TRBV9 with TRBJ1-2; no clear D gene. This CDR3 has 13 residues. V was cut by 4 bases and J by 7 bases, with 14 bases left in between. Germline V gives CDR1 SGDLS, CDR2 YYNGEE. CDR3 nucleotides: TGTGCCAGCAGCCTAGAACCGGATGTTGGCTACACCTTC. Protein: CASSLEPDVGYTF.

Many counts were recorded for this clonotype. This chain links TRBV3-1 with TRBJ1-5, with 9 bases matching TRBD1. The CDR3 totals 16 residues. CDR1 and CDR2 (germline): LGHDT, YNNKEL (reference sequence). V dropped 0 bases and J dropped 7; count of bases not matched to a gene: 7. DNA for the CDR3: TGTGCCAGCAGCCAAGATGCAACAGGGGGCTGGCAGCCCCAGCATTTT. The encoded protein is CASSQDATGGWQPQHF.

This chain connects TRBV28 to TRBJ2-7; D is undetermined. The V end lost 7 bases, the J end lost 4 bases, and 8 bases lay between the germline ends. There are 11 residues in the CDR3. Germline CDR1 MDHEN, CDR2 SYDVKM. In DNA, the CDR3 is TGTGCCAGCACAGGACGGTACGAGCAGTACTTC. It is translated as CASTGRYEQYF.

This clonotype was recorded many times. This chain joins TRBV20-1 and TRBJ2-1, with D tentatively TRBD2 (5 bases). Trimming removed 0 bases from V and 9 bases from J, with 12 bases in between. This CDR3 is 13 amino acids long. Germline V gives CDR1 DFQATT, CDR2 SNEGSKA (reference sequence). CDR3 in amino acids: CSARDRLAVEQFF. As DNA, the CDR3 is TGCAGTGCTAGAGATCGGCTAGCCGTTGAGCAGTTCTTC.

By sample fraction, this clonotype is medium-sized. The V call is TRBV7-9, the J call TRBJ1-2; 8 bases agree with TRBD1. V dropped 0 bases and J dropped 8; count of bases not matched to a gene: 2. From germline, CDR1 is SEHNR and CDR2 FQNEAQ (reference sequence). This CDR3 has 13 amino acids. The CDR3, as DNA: TGTGCCAGCAGCTTAGCTACAGGGGGAGGCTACACCTTC. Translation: CASSLATGGGYTF. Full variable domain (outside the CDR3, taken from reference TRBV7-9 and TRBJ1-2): DTGVSQNPRHKITKRGQNVTFRCDPISEHNRLYWYRQTLGQGPEFLTYFQNEAQLEKSRLLSDRFSAERPKGSFSTLEIQRTEQGDSAMYLCASSLATGGGYTFGSGTRLTVV.

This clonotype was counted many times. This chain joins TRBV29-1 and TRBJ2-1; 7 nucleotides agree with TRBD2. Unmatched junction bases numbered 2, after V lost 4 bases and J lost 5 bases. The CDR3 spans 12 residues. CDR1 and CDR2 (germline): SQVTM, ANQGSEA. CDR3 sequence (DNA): TGCAGCGTTGGCGGGGGTAACAATGAGCAGTTCTTC. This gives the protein CSVGGGNNEQFF.

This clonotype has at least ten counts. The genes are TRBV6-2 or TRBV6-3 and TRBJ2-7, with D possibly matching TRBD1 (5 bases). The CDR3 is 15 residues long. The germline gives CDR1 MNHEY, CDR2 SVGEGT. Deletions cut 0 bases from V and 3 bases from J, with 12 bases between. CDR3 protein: CASSYSQGRLYEQYV. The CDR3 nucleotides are TGTGCCAGCAGTTACTCCCAGGGAAGGCTCTACGAGCAGTACGTC.

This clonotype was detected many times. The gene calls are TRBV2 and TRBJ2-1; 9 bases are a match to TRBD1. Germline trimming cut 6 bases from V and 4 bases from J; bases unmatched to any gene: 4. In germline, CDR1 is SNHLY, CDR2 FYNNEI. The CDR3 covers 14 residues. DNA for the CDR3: TGTGCCAGCAGCTCGGGACAGGGATACAATGAGCAGTTCTTC. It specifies CASSSGQGYNEQFF. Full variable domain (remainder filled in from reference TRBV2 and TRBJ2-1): EPEVTQTPSHQVTQMGQEVILRCVPISNHLYFYWYRQILGQKVEFLVSFYNNEISEKSEIFDDQFSVERPDGSNFTLKIRSTKLEDSAMYFCASSSGQGYNEQFFGPGTRLTVL.

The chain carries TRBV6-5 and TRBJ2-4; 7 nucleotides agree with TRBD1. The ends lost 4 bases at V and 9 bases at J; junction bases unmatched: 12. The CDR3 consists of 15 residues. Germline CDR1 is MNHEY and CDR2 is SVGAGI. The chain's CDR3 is CASSFNQRGLGIQYF. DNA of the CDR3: TGTGCCAGCAGTTTCAACCAAAGGGGGCTGGGCATTCAGTACTTC.

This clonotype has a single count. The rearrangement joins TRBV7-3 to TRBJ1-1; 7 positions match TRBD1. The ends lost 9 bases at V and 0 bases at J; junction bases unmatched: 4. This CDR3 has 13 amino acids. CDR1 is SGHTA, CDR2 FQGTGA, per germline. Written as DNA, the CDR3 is TGTGCCAGTAGACAGGGATTGAACACTGAAGCTTTCTTT. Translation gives CASRQGLNTEAFF.

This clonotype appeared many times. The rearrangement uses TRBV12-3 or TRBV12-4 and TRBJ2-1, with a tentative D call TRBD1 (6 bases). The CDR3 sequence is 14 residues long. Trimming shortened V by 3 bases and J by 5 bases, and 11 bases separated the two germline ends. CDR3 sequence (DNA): TGTGCCAGCAGTTTTGGGGGCCTAAACAATGAGCAGTTCTTC. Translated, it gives CASSFGGLNNEQFF.

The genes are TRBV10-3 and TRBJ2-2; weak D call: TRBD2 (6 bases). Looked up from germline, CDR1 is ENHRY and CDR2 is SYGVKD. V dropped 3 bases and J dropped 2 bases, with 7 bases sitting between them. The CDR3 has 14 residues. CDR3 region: CAISDGTNTGELFF. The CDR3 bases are TGTGCCATCAGTGACGGGACTAACACCGGGGAGCTGTTTTTT.

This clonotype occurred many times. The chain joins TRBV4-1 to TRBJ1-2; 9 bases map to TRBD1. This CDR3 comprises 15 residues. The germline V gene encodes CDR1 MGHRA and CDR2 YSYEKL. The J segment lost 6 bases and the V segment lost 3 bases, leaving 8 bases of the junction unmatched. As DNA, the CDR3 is TGCGCCAGCAGCCACCCTGGGAGGGACAGGGATGGCTACACCTTC. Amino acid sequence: CASSHPGRDRDGYTF.